The 18 T cell receptor beta chains given below trace back to one sample, sequenced in a study of blood T cell repertoires in COVID-19. The repertoire was sequenced with immunoSEQ multiplex PCR; TCRdb's copy has only in-frame clones and lacks some. There are about 81,000 clones in the sample; approximately 89% occur only once, and 12% lies in the top ten. The specimen sequenced was peripheral blood. These receptor sequences come from an older man with active or convalescent COVID-19.

The rearrangement links TRBV5-1 to TRBJ1-1; perhaps TRBD1 as D (6 bases). Trimming took 1 base from V and 7 from J, leaving 11 bases between them. The CDR3 sequence is 13 residues long. The germline V gene has CDR1 SGHRS and CDR2 YFSETQ. The CDR3 sequence: CASSLYQGNEAFF. For the CDR3, the DNA is TGCGCCAGCAGCTTGTACCAGGGGAATGAAGCTTTCTTT.

This clone occurred once. J is TRBJ2-1 and V is TRBV24-1, with 9 bases fitting TRBD1. The CDR3 has 16 amino acids. V dropped 3 bases and J dropped 6; count of bases not matched to a gene: 8. Germline V gene lookup returns CDR1 KGHDR and CDR2 SFDVKD. CDR3 sequence (DNA): TGTGCCACCAGTGATGGGGGGACAGGGAAAGGCAATGAGCAGTTCTTC. Amino acid sequence: CATSDGGTGKGNEQFF.

The chain has TRBV3-1 (or the pseudogene TRBV3-2) and TRBJ2-6, with D uncertain. CDR1 is LGHDT, CDR2 YNNKEL, per germline (reference sequence). V was trimmed by 1 base and J by 0 bases, leaving 10 bases between them. The CDR3 extends over 17 amino acids. CDR3 nucleotides: TGTGCCAGCAGCCAAGTTAGCAGTCGCTCTGGGGCCAACGTCCTGACTTTC. Its translation is CASSQVSSRSGANVLTF.

The CDR3 region has the DNA TGTGCCAGTAGATCGGGACAGGGCTCCTACGAGCAGTACTTC. This sequence encodes CASRSGQGSYEQYF. The V call is TRBV19, the J call TRBJ2-7; 9 bases line up with TRBD1. Looked up from germline, CDR1 is LNHDA and CDR2 is SQIVND (reference sequence). Trimming cost V 6 bases and J 0 bases; bases outside gene matches: 3. This CDR3 spans 14 amino acids.

The chain combines TRBV9 with TRBJ2-1, with D possibly matching TRBD2 (6 bases). The CDR3 is made up of 14 amino acids. Per the germline V gene, CDR1 is SGDLS and CDR2 is YYNGEE. With 0 bases removed from V and 4 bases from J, the gap between germline ends came to 8 bases. The CDR3 sequence: CASSVVGTYNEQFF. In DNA form, the CDR3 reads TGTGCCAGCAGCGTAGTAGGGACTTACAATGAGCAGTTCTTC. The full variable domain, its missing parts supplied by reference TRBV9 and TRBJ2-1, is DSGVTQTPKHLITATGQRVTLRCSPRSGDLSVYWYQQSLDQGLQFLIQYYNGEERAKGNILERFSAQQFPDLHSELNLSSLELGDSALYFCASSVVGTYNEQFFGPGTRLTVL.

CDR3 sequence reads: CASSFRQGANTEAFF. CDR3 DNA sequence: TGTGCCAGCAGTTTCCGGCAGGGGGCGAACACTGAAGCTTTCTTT. This chain connects TRBV6-5 to TRBJ1-1, with 8 positions matching TRBD1. This CDR3 comprises 15 residues. Germline-derived CDR1 and CDR2 are MNHEY and SVGAGI. Trimming took 4 bases from V and 1 from J; bases not matched to a gene: 5.

This sequence joins TRBV5-4 and TRBJ1-2; the D is unclear. Germline lookup yields CDR1 SGHNT and CDR2 YYREEE (reference sequence). V was trimmed by 5 bases and J by 3 bases, leaving 14 bases between them. There are 14 residues in the CDR3. The CDR3 nucleotides read TGTGCCAGCAGTAAGGATCCGGGTTACTATGGCTACACCTTC. Translated, it gives CASSKDPGYYGYTF.

This chain links TRBV5-8 with TRBJ2-1; 10 nucleotides agree with TRBD1. V was pared by 2 bases and J by 4 bases, with 6 bases of the junction left unmatched. Germline lookup yields CDR1 SGHTS and CDR2 YDEGEE. CDR3 length equals 16 residues. CDR3 protein: CASSFGQGVSYNEQFF. CDR3 DNA: TGTGCCAGCAGCTTCGGACAGGGGGTTTCATACAATGAGCAGTTCTTC.

The chain is built from TRBV27 and TRBJ2-1; unclear D gene. The germline CDR1 and CDR2 sequences are MNHEY and SMNVEV (reference sequence). The CDR3 extends over 13 amino acids. V shed 2 bases and J shed 7 bases, with 9 bases lying between them. CDR3 residues: CASSLDSANEQFF. The CDR3 region has the DNA TGTGCCAGCAGTTTAGACTCGGCTAATGAGCAGTTCTTC.

V gene TRBV2 combines with J gene TRBJ2-1; 8 bases agree with TRBD1. V trimming: 2 bases; J trimming: 1 base; junction bases outside the gene matches: 4. Germline V lookup: CDR1 SNHLY, CDR2 FYNNEI. CDR3 length: 16 amino acids. The CDR3 DNA follows: TGTGCCAGCAGTGAATCGACAGGGGCATCCTACAATGAGCAGTTCTTC. Protein: CASSESTGASYNEQFF.

The chain uses TRBV18 and TRBJ2-5; a possible D gene is TRBD1 (6 bases). This CDR3 is 14 amino acids long. From germline, CDR1 is KGHSH and CDR2 LQKENI. Trimming stripped 7 bases from V and 4 bases from J, with 16 bases between. CDR3 coding DNA: TGTGCCAGCTTACGACAGGTTGAAGGAGAGACCCAGTACTTC. Its protein product is CASLRQVEGETQYF.

V usage is TRBV27 and J usage is TRBJ2-7; possible D gene TRBD1, 5 bases. This CDR3 region has 12 residues. Trimming removed 5 bases at V and 2 bases at J, with 7 bases between. Germline lookup yields CDR1 MNHEY and CDR2 SMNVEV (reference sequence). The CDR3 reads CASSDRTYEQYF. The CDR3 DNA reads TGTGCCAGCAGTGACAGAACCTACGAGCAGTACTTC.

The gene calls are TRBV19 and TRBJ1-1, with D tentatively TRBD1 (6 bases). CDR1 and CDR2 from the germline V gene are LNHDA and SQIVND (reference sequence). CDR3 length equals 14 residues. V lost 1 base and J lost 3, with 9 bases in between. CDR3 DNA sequence: TGTGCCAGTAGTATAGGGACAGAATACACTGAAGCTTTCTTT. Translation: CASSIGTEYTEAFF.

J is TRBJ1-4 and V is TRBV5-6, with 7 bases lining up with TRBD1. The CDR3 spans 15 residues. Trimming cost V 2 bases and J 2 bases; bases outside gene matches: 3. Per the germline V gene, CDR1 is SGHDT and CDR2 is YYEEEE. CDR3 nucleotides: TGTGCCAGCAGCTTCTTGACAGGGACTAATGAAAAACTGTTTTTT. Protein sequence: CASSFLTGTNEKLFF.

CDR3 DNA sequence: TGTGCCAGCAGCAAAAAAGGGACAGGGGGTCTTTCACCCCTCCACTTT. It yields the protein CASSKKGTGGLSPLHF. This sequence joins TRBV21-1 and TRBJ1-6; TRBD1 is the table's D call, not checked against the DNA. TRBV21-1 is listed as a pseudogene. The CDR3 contains 16 residues.

The chain uses TRBV6-1 and TRBJ1-2, with 8 bases identical to TRBD1. V lost 0 bases to trimming and J lost 5 bases; unmatched junction nucleotides: 14. Germline-derived CDR1 and CDR2 are MNHNS and SASEGT. The CDR3 length is 18 residues. This CDR3 reads CASSEAPGGGRDEYGYTF. As DNA, the CDR3 is TGTGCCAGCAGTGAAGCCCCAGGGGGCGGCCGTGATGAGTATGGCTACACCTTC.

The J gene is TRBJ2-7, the V gene TRBV7-9; 9 bases fit TRBD2. The CDR3 has 16 residues. Germline-derived CDR1 and CDR2 are SEHNR and FQNEAQ (reference sequence). With 5 bases clipped from V and 1 base from J, the junction kept 9 bases outside the gene matches. CDR3 loop: CASSHSMLAGSYEQYF. The CDR3 DNA is TGTGCCAGCAGCCACTCGATGCTAGCGGGGTCCTACGAGCAGTACTTC.

The rearrangement uses TRBV5-6 and TRBJ2-4; 9 nucleotides agree with TRBD1. This CDR3 has 18 amino acids. J gave up 0 bases and V 2 bases, and 9 bases lay outside the gene matches. The germline CDR1 and CDR2 sequences are SGHDT and YYEEEE. DNA for the CDR3: TGTGCCAGCAGCTTCGGGACAGGGATGCCTCTAGCCAAAAACATTCAGTACTTC. Protein sequence: CASSFGTGMPLAKNIQYF.